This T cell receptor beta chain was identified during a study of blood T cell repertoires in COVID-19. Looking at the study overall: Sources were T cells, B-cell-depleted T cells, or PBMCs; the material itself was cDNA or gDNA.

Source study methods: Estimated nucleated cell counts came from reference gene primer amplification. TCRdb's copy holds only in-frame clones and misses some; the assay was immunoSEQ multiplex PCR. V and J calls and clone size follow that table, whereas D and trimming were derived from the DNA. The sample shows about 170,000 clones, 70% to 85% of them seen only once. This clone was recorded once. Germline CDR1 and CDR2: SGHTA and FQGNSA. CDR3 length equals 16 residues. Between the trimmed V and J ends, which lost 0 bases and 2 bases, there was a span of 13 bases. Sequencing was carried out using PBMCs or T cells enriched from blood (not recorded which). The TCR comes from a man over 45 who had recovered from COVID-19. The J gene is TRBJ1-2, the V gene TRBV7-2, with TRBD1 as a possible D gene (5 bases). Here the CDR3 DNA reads TGTGCCAGCAGCTTAGCGCCCTCCAGGGCGAACTATGGCTACACCTTC. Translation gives CASSLAPSRANYGYTF.